A selection of T cell receptor beta chains follows, all from one sample in a study of CD8 T cells in Susac syndrome. TCRdb called the immunoSEQ multiplex PCR reads again in MiXCR, with one record for every CDR3 protein. This table has more than 150,000 distinct CDR3 sequences, about 96% appearing once. Sequencing was done on a sample of CD4+ T cells from PBMCs. Receptors were obtained from a human donor with Susac syndrome. CDR3s include the opening cysteine and the closing phenylalanine or tryptophan. D genes are given only for firm matches. Not all rows give a size; the values are once, few, many and, for expanded clones, a class.

V: TRBV15
D: TRBD2
J: TRBJ2-1
size: .
CDR3: CATSRRGSGTSANEQFF
DNA: TGTGCCACCAGCAGACGAGGTTCCGGGACTAGCGCCAATGAGCAGTTCTTC

V: TRBV12-3/TRBV12-4
D: .
J: TRBJ1-4
size: once
CDR3: CASSTGEKLFF
DNA: TGTGCCAGCAGTACTGGGGAAAAACTGTTTTTT

V: TRBV7-3
D: .
J: TRBJ2-1
size: .
CDR3: CASSPDSGRDNEQFF
DNA: TGTGCCAGCAGCCCCGACTCAGGTCGAGACAATGAGCAGTTCTTC

V: TRBV29-1
D: .
J: TRBJ1-5
size: .
CDR3: CSVGTGQSQPQHF
DNA: TGCAGCGTGGGTACAGGGCAGAGTCAGCCCCAGCATTTT

V: TRBV29-1
D: .
J: TRBJ2-2
size: .
CDR3: CSVRWGTGELFF
DNA: TGCAGCGTTCGATGGGGGACCGGGGAGCTGTTTTTT

V: TRBV30
D: TRBD1
J: TRBJ1-1
size: .
CDR3: CAWNRGTGSTEAFF
DNA: TGTGCCTGGAATCGGGGGACAGGGAGCACTGAAGCTTTCTTT

V: TRBV24-1
D: .
J: TRBJ2-2
size: .
CDR3: CATSGAAGSTGELFF
DNA: TGTGCCACCAGTGGAGCGGCGGGATCGACCGGGGAGCTGTTTTTT

V: TRBV20-1
D: .
J: TRBJ2-3
size: .
CDR3: CSARDLWTTDTQYF
DNA: TGCAGTGCTAGAGATCTCTGGACCACAGATACGCAGTATTTT

V: TRBV15
D: .
J: TRBJ2-5
size: .
CDR3: CATSREGVGETQYF
DNA: TGTGCCACCAGCCGTGAGGGGGTAGGAGAGACCCAGTACTTC

V: TRBV29-1
D: .
J: TRBJ1-2
size: .
CDR3: CSVEDRSGYGYTF
DNA: TGCAGCGTTGAAGATCGGTCTGGCTATGGCTACACCTTC

V: TRBV5-4
D: TRBD2
J: TRBJ2-7
size: .
CDR3: CASGGGTYEQYF
DNA: TGTGCCAGCGGGGGGGGGACCTACGAGCAGTACTTC

V: TRBV29-1
D: .
J: TRBJ2-5
size: once
CDR3: CSGGRGQETQYF
DNA: TGCAGCGGGGGAAGGGGGCAAGAGACCCAGTACTTC

V: TRBV29-1
D: TRBD2
J: TRBJ2-3
size: .
CDR3: CSVEVLGLAGKDTQYF
DNA: TGCAGCGTTGAGGTGTTGGGACTAGCGGGAAAAGATACGCAGTATTTT

V: TRBV4-2
D: .
J: TRBJ2-2
size: once
CDR3: CASSQERAGELFF
DNA: TGTGCCAGCAGCCAAGAGAGGGCCGGGGAGCTGTTTTTT

V: TRBV10-3
D: .
J: TRBJ1-1
size: .
CDR3: CAISEYGGETEAFF
DNA: TGTGCCATCAGTGAGTATGGTGGGGAGACTGAAGCTTTCTTT

V: TRBV20-1
D: .
J: TRBJ1-2
size: .
CDR3: CSAQDRINYGYTF
DNA: TGCAGTGCCCAAGACAGGATTAACTATGGCTACACCTTC

V: TRBV20-1
D: TRBD2
J: TRBJ2-1
size: .
CDR3: CSAVSGRAGNEQFF
DNA: TGCAGTGCTGTTAGCGGGAGGGCCGGGAATGAGCAGTTCTTC

V: TRBV27
D: .
J: TRBJ1-2
size: .
CDR3: CASRVPLGSSYGYTF
DNA: TGTGCCAGCAGAGTCCCCCTTGGATCTTCCTATGGCTACACCTTC

V: TRBV4-2
D: TRBD2
J: TRBJ2-7
size: .
CDR3: CASSQVGLAGDPSYEQYF
DNA: TGTGCCAGCAGCCAAGTGGGGCTAGCGGGAGACCCCTCCTACGAGCAGTACTTC

V: TRBV6-2/TRBV6-3
D: .
J: TRBJ1-4
size: .
CDR3: CASSLQRQTTNEKLFF
DNA: TGTGCCAGCAGTCTACAGAGACAGACAACTAATGAAAAACTGTTTTTT

V: TRBV20-1
D: TRBD1
J: TRBJ2-3
size: .
CDR3: CSATGTGAHTDTQYF
DNA: TGCAGTGCCACCGGGACAGGGGCACACACAGATACGCAGTATTTT

V: TRBV30
D: .
J: TRBJ2-3
size: .
CDR3: CAWSVGGPGLVTDTQYF
DNA: TGTGCCTGGAGCGTTGGGGGACCGGGACTCGTCACAGATACGCAGTATTTT

V: TRBV28
D: TRBD1
J: TRBJ2-3
size: few
CDR3: CASSRQGSTDTQYF
DNA: TGTGCCAGCAGTCGACAGGGAAGCACAGATACGCAGTATTTT

V: TRBV6-5
D: .
J: TRBJ2-5
size: .
CDR3: CASSYSEVGRETQYF
DNA: TGTGCCAGCAGTTACTCCGAGGTCGGGAGAGAGACCCAGTACTTC

V: TRBV6-2/TRBV6-3
D: .
J: TRBJ1-5
size: .
CDR3: CAATGAFNQPQHF
DNA: TGTGCCGCCACCGGGGCCTTCAATCAGCCCCAGCATTTT

V: TRBV29-1
D: .
J: TRBJ1-1
size: .
CDR3: CSAIQGLTEAFF
DNA: TGCAGCGCAATACAGGGTCTCACTGAAGCTTTCTTT

V: TRBV29-1
D: .
J: TRBJ2-2
size: .
CDR3: CSAGQTAGTGELFF
DNA: TGCAGCGCCGGACAGACTGCGGGCACCGGGGAGCTGTTTTTT

V: TRBV6-5
D: TRBD2
J: TRBJ2-7
size: .
CDR3: CASSYMSSGSRVF
DNA: TGTGCCAGCAGTTACATGTCTAGCGGGAGTCGTGTCTTC

V: TRBV27
D: .
J: TRBJ1-5
size: .
CDR3: CASSVSGTLSNQPQHF
DNA: TGTGCCAGCAGTGTATCCGGGACACTCAGCAATCAGCCCCAGCATTTT

V: TRBV29-1
D: .
J: TRBJ1-2
size: .
CDR3: CSVDQASGGYTF
DNA: TGCAGCGTTGATCAGGCTTCTGGCGGCTACACCTTC

V: TRBV28
D: TRBD1
J: TRBJ2-4
size: .
CDR3: CASSRTGGNIQYF
DNA: TGTGCCAGCAGCCGAACAGGGGGGAACATTCAGTACTTC

V: TRBV28
D: TRBD2
J: TRBJ2-5
size: .
CDR3: CASRDSGRMETQYF
DNA: TGTGCCAGCAGGGATAGCGGGAGAATGGAGACCCAGTACTTC